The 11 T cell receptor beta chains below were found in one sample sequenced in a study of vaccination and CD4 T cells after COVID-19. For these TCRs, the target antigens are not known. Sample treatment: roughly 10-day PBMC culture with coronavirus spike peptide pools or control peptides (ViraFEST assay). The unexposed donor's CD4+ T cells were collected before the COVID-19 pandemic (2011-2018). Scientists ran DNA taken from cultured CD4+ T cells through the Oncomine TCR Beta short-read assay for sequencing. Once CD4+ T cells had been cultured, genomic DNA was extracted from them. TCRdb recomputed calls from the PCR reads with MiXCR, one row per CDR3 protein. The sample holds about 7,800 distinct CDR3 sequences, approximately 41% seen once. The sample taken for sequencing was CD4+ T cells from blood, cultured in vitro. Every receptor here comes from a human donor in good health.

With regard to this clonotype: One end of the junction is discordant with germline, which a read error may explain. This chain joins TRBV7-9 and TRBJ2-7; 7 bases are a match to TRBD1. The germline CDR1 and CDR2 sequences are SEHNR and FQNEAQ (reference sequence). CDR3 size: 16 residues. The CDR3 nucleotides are TGTGCCCGCAGCGGTTTATGGCAGGGGGTTGCCTACGAGCAGTACTTC. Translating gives CARSGLWQGVAYEQYF. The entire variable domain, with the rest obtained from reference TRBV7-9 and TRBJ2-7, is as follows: DTGVSQNPRHKITKRGQNVTFRCDPISEHNRLYWYRQTLGQGPEFLTYFQNEAQLEKSRLLSDRFSAERPKGSFSTLEIQRTEQGDSAMYLCARSGLWQGVAYEQYFGPGTRLTVT.

CDR3 residues: CASSLSGTRHETQYF. The CDR3 coding sequence is TGTGCCAGCAGCTTATCCGGGACTAGGCATGAGACCCAGTACTTC. The chain links TRBV7-9 to TRBJ2-5; 8 nucleotides align to TRBD2. CDR3 length equals 15 residues. Germline V gene lookup returns CDR1 SEHNR and CDR2 FQNEAQ (reference sequence). V shed 2 bases, J shed 5 bases, and the junction held 7 bases outside the gene matches.

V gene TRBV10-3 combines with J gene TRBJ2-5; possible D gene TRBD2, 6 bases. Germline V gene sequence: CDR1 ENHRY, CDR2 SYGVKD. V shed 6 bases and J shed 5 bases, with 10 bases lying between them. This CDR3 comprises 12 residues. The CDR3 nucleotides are TGTGCCATCAGCAAGGAGGGGGAGACCCAGTACTTC. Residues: CAISKEGETQYF.

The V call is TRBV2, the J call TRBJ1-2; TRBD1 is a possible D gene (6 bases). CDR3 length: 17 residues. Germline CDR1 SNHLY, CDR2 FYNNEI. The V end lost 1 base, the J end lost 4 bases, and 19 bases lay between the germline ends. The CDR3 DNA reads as TGTGCCAGCAGTGAAGGAGTGGGGGCAGGGGTTGGCTATGGCTACACCTTC. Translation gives CASSEGVGAGVGYGYTF.

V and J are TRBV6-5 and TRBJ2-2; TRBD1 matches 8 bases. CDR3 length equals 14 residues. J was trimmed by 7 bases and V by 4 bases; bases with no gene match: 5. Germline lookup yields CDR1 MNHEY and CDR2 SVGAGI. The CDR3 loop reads CASSWTGKNGELFF. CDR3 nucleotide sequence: TGTGCCAGCAGTTGGACAGGGAAGAACGGGGAGCTGTTTTTT.

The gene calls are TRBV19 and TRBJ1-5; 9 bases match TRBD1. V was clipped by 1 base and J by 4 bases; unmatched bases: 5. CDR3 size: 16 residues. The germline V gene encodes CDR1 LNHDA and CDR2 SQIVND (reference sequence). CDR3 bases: TGTGCCAGTAGTATAGTGGGACAGGGTGAGAATCAGCCCCAGCATTTT. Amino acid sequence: CASSIVGQGENQPQHF.

The CDR3 DNA reads as TGTGCCAGCAGCTTAGAAGGCAGGGCGAACACTGAAGCTTTCTTT. Its protein product is CASSLEGRANTEAFF. The chain carries TRBV7-9 and TRBJ1-1; perhaps TRBD1 as D (5 bases). Trimming took off 1 base at V and 1 base at J, with 10 bases between the two ends. The CDR3 consists of 15 residues. Per germline, CDR1 SEHNR and CDR2 FQNEAQ (reference sequence).

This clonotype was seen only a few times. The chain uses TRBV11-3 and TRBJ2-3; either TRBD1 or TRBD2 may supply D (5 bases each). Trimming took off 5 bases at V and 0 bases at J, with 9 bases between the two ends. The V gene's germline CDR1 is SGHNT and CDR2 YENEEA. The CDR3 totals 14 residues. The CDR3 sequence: CASSLEGSTDTQYF. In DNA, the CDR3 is TGTGCCAGCAGCCTCGAGGGGAGCACAGATACGCAGTATTTT.

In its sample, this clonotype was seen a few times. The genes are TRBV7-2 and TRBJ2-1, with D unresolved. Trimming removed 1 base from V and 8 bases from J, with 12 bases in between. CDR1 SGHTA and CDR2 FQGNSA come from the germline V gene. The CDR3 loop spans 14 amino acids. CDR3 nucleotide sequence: TGTGCCAGCAGCTTAGATGGGTCTCGTGATGAGCAGTTCTTC. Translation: CASSLDGSRDEQFF.

CDR3 loop: CSARDRTSEYTDTQYF. The CDR3 DNA is TGCAGTGCTAGAGACCGGACTAGCGAGTACACAGATACGCAGTATTTT. The genes are TRBV20-1 and TRBJ2-3, with 9 positions matching TRBD2. This CDR3 comprises 16 residues. CDR1 is DFQATT, CDR2 SNEGSKA, per germline (reference sequence). The J segment lost 2 bases and the V segment lost 0 bases, leaving 6 bases of the junction unmatched.

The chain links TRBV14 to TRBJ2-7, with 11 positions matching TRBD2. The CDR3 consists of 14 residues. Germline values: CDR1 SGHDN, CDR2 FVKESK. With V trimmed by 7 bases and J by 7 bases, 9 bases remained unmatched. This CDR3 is CASTTSGRVVEQYF. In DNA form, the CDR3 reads TGTGCCAGCACCACTAGCGGGAGAGTAGTAGAGCAGTACTTC.